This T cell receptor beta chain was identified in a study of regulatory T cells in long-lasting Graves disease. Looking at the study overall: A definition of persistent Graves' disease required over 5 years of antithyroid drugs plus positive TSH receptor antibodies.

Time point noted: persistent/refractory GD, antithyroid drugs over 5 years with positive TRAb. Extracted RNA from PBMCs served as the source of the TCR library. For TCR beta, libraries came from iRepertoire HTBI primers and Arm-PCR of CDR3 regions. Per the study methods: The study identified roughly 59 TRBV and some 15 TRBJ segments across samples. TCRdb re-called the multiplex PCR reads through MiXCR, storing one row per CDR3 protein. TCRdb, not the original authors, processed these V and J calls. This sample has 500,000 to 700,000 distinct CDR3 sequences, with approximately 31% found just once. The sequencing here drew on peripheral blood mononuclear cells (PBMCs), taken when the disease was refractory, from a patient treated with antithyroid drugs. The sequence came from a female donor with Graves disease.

The CDR3 is CASNPGGPYEQYF. The CDR3 nucleotides read TGTGCCAGCAATCCGGGAGGACCCTACGAGCAGTACTTC. This sequence joins TRBV6-1 and TRBJ2-7, with 7 bases identical to TRBD2. The V segment lost 7 bases and the J segment 2 bases; nucleotides outside the gene matches: 5. This CDR3 is 13 amino acids long. CDR1 and CDR2 (germline): MNHNS, SASEGT.